These 24 T cell receptor beta chains came from one sample sequenced in a study of patients and donors after allogeneic stem cell transplantation. MiXCR, run by TCRdb on the RT-PCR reads, gives a single entry per CDR3 protein. Here the sample spans roughly 200,000 distinct CDR3 sequences, 40% to 45% being singletons. The sample consisted of blood, either unsorted or a sorted T cell fraction (not recorded which). The source is a human donor who was either an allogeneic HSCT recipient or a stem cell or donor lymphocyte infusion donor (not recorded which). It is not recorded whose cells these are; they may come from a transplant donor.

This clonotype was seen a few times. The chain joins TRBV2 to TRBJ1-1; D perhaps matches TRBD1 (5 bases). Germline values: CDR1 SNHLY, CDR2 FYNNEI. This CDR3 comprises 12 residues. V was trimmed by 6 bases and J by 7 bases, leaving 12 bases between them. CDR3 region: CASRDPGYEAFF. Written as DNA, the CDR3 is TGTGCCAGCAGGGACCCAGGGTATGAAGCTTTCTTT.

The chain links TRBV11-2 to TRBJ1-2; D is undetermined. The germline V gene encodes CDR1 SGHAT and CDR2 FQNNGV. This CDR3 spans 14 amino acids. Between the trimmed V and J ends, which lost 0 bases and 0 bases, there was a span of 5 bases. Here the CDR3 reads CASSLEVANYGYTF. The DNA of the CDR3 is TGTGCCAGCAGCTTAGAGGTGGCTAACTATGGCTACACCTTC.

This clonotype was seen a few times. The chain combines TRBV5-1 with TRBJ2-1, with a possible D match to TRBD1 (6 bases). CDR3 length: 17 residues. Trimming took off 0 bases at V and 3 bases at J, with 16 bases between the two ends. CDR1 and CDR2 (germline): SGHRS, YFSETQ. The CDR3 protein is CASSLDLIGQSYNEQFF. The CDR3 coding sequence is TGCGCCAGCAGCTTGGATTTGATAGGACAGAGCTACAATGAGCAGTTCTTC.

The chain couples TRBV6-5 to TRBJ2-7, with D uncertain. V was trimmed by 0 bases and J by 5 bases, leaving 8 bases between them. CDR3 length: 13 amino acids. The germline CDR1 and CDR2 sequences are MNHEY and SVGAGI. CDR3 protein: CASSYSVGNEQYF. CDR3 nucleotide sequence: TGTGCCAGCAGTTACTCGGTGGGGAACGAGCAGTACTTC.

This chain connects TRBV5-4 to TRBJ2-1; TRBD2 matches at 7 bases. In germline, CDR1 is SGHNT, CDR2 YYREEE (reference sequence). V lost 6 bases, J lost 9 bases, and 15 bases stayed unmatched. This CDR3 has 15 amino acids. As DNA, the CDR3 is TGTGCCAGCACACAAGGCGGGAGAAAGATAGGTGAGCAGTTCTTC. It specifies CASTQGGRKIGEQFF.

This chain joins TRBV4-2 and TRBJ2-3, with 11 bases that match TRBD2. Germline values: CDR1 LGHNA, CDR2 YNFKEQ. CDR3 length: 16 amino acids. Trimming took 8 bases from V and 6 from J; bases not matched to a gene: 13. The CDR3 sequence is CASSTPPASGRDTQYF. The CDR3 DNA follows: TGTGCCAGCTCAACCCCCCCGGCTAGCGGGAGGGATACGCAGTATTTT.

This clonotype was seen a handful of times. The chain combines TRBV28 with TRBJ2-1; D unresolved. CDR3 size: 14 residues. Germline values: CDR1 MDHEN, CDR2 SYDVKM. The ends were cut back, 5 bases at V and 7 bases at J, with 15 bases in the middle. As DNA, the CDR3 is TGTGCCAGCAGTCCACCAGGCTCGAGGAATGAGCAGTTCTTC. This sequence encodes CASSPPGSRNEQFF.

This clonotype was recorded a few times. The junction departs from the called germline gene at one end, perhaps through a read error. The rearrangement links TRBV9 to TRBJ1-5, with D tentatively TRBD1 (5 bases). The length of the CDR3 is 15 residues. Germline CDR1 is SGDLS and CDR2 is YYNGEE. CDR3 sequence (DNA): TGTGCCAGCAGTAAGATTGACAGTTACAATCAGCCCCAGCATTTC. It translates to CASSKIDSYNQPQHF.

The chain combines TRBV3-1 with TRBJ2-7, with 8 bases aligning to TRBD1. The V gene end was trimmed by 2 bases and the J gene end by 3 bases; junction bases not matched to a gene: 3. The CDR3 is 14 amino acids. The germline V gene has CDR1 LGHDT and CDR2 YNNKEL (reference sequence). CDR3 residues: CASSQQDRVYEQYF. For the CDR3, the DNA is TGTGCCAGCAGCCAACAGGACAGGGTCTACGAGCAGTACTTC.

This clonotype was detected only a few times. The rearrangement uses TRBV7-8 and TRBJ1-4, with D possibly matching TRBD1 (5 bases). The CDR3 length is 15 residues. Germline loops: CDR1 SGHVS, CDR2 FQNEAQ. V was trimmed by 5 bases and J by 4 bases, leaving 14 bases between them. The CDR3 here is CASSRAGGINEKLFF. The CDR3 bases are TGTGCCAGCAGCCGTGCCGGGGGAATTAATGAAAAACTGTTTTTT.

This chain uses TRBV5-6 with TRBJ2-1, with D hard to call. V lost 5 bases and J lost 5, with 8 bases in between. Per the germline V gene, CDR1 is SGHDT and CDR2 is YYEEEE. The CDR3 is 12 residues long. CDR3 loop: CASREFNNEQFF. For the CDR3, the DNA is TGTGCCAGCAGAGAGTTCAACAATGAGCAGTTCTTC.

The CDR3 protein is CASSQFRQPTEAFF. The CDR3, as DNA: TGTGCCAGCAGCCAATTTCGACAGCCCACTGAAGCTTTCTTT. This chain joins TRBV16 and TRBJ1-1, with a tentative D call TRBD1 (5 bases). With 1 base removed from V and 4 bases from J, the gap between germline ends came to 10 bases. The CDR3 totals 14 residues. Germline V gene data show CDR1 as KGHSY and CDR2 as FQNENV.

The chain joins TRBV12-3 or TRBV12-4 to TRBJ1-4, with 9 bases fitting TRBD1. This CDR3 is 15 amino acids long. V was pared by 5 bases and J by 5 bases, with 6 bases of the junction left unmatched. CDR3 DNA: TGTGCCAGCAGTGTCCGGGACAGGGTGAATGAAAAACTGTTTTTT. Translation gives CASSVRDRVNEKLFF.

The chain employs TRBV28 and TRBJ2-3, with 7 nucleotides matching TRBD2. Trimming removed 6 bases from V and 2 bases from J; junction bases left unmatched: 14. Germline CDR1 is MDHEN and CDR2 is SYDVKM. The CDR3 is made up of 17 amino acids. CDR3 sequence reads: CASSRAFLADHTDTQYF. Here the CDR3 DNA reads TGTGCCAGCAGCCGAGCGTTTCTAGCGGACCACACAGATACGCAGTATTTT.

This clonotype showed up just a few times. The chain joins TRBV2 to TRBJ2-7; D tentatively fits TRBD1 or TRBD2 (5 bases each). CDR1 and CDR2 (germline): SNHLY, FYNNEI. V lost 6 bases to trimming and J lost 0 bases, with 12 bases between them. CDR3 length: 14 amino acids. The CDR3 spells CASRRDAYSYEQYF. CDR3 bases: TGTGCCAGCAGAAGGGACGCTTACTCCTACGAGCAGTACTTC.

There are a few counts of this clonotype. The rearrangement joins TRBV19 to TRBJ1-1, with TRBD1 matching 9 bases. Unmatched junction bases numbered 14, after V lost 5 bases and J lost 4 bases. From germline, CDR1 is LNHDA and CDR2 SQIVND (reference sequence). CDR3 length: 17 residues. The CDR3 bases are TGTGCCAGTAGTCCCCAGACAGGGGGAAACTTCGGCACTGAAGCTTTCTTT. It codes for CASSPQTGGNFGTEAFF.

A few counts support this clonotype. This chain joins TRBV5-1 and TRBJ2-1; TRBD1 is a possible D gene (5 bases). Trimming took off 4 bases at V and 7 bases at J, with 9 bases between the two ends. Germline-derived CDR1 and CDR2 are SGHRS and YFSETQ. This CDR3 has 12 amino acids. CDR3 sequence: CASSSAGNEQFF. CDR3 DNA sequence: TGCGCCAGCAGCAGCGCAGGGAATGAGCAGTTCTTC.

CDR3 bases: TGTGCCAGCATGGGGGACGCGGACACTGAAGCTTTCTTT. Its translation is CASMGDADTEAFF. The chain has TRBV2 and TRBJ1-1, with D possibly TRBD1 on 5 matching bases. V lost 7 bases and J 3 bases, leaving 12 bases between the germline ends. This CDR3 is 13 amino acids long. The germline CDR1 and CDR2 sequences are SNHLY and FYNNEI.

This rearrangement joins TRBV11-3 to TRBJ2-1; the D gene is possibly TRBD2 (6 bases). Germline V gene data show CDR1 as SGHNT and CDR2 as YENEEA. The CDR3 spans 13 residues. Trimming took off 5 bases at V and 10 bases at J, with 15 bases between the two ends. CDR3 loop: CASSIAAKAEQFF. CDR3 nucleotides: TGTGCCAGCAGCATAGCGGCTAAAGCAGAGCAGTTCTTC.

This clonotype was seen only a few times. The V gene is TRBV3-1, the J gene TRBJ1-2, with TRBD1 matching over 8 bases. The CDR3 has 15 residues. The V and J ends lost 1 base and 4 bases, in that order; junction bases with no gene match: 5. Germline-derived CDR1 and CDR2 are LGHDT and YNNKEL (reference sequence). For the CDR3, the DNA is TGTGCCAGCAGCCAAGGCAGGGGGCTCGGCTATGGCTACACCTTC. This encodes CASSQGRGLGYGYTF.

This clonotype has a single count. The chain combines TRBV27 with TRBJ2-3; 7 nucleotides match TRBD2. CDR1 is MNHEY and CDR2 is SMNVEV in the germline V gene (reference sequence). The V and J ends lost 7 bases and 5 bases, in that order; junction bases with no gene match: 0. The CDR3 runs to 11 residues. The CDR3, as DNA: TGTGCCAGCACGGGGGGAGATACGCAGTATTTT. Protein product: CASTGGDTQYF.

This chain joins TRBV7-6 and TRBJ2-1, with 8 nucleotides matching TRBD2. Germline V gives CDR1 SGHVS, CDR2 FNYEAQ. The J segment lost 3 bases and the V segment lost 1 base, leaving 8 bases of the junction unmatched. This CDR3 is built from 17 residues. The CDR3, as DNA: TGTGCCAGCAGCTTAGTAGGGCTAGCGGGCAACTACAATGAGCAGTTCTTC. Translation: CASSLVGLAGNYNEQFF.

DNA for the CDR3: TGTGCCAGCAGTTTGGGTAGGGGGCCTGAAAAACTGTTTTTT. This encodes CASSLGRGPEKLFF. The rearrangement uses TRBV28 and TRBJ1-4; 7 nucleotides match TRBD1. CDR3 length: 14 amino acids. The trim removed 3 bases at V and 7 bases at J, leaving 5 bases unmatched. Germline loops: CDR1 MDHEN, CDR2 SYDVKM.

This clonotype was detected only a few times. The V and J genes are TRBV15 and TRBJ1-3, with 8 bases fitting TRBD1. Germline CDR1 and CDR2: LNHNV and YYDKDF (reference sequence). CDR3 length: 17 residues. The V and J ends lost 2 bases and 2 bases, in that order; junction bases with no gene match: 8. The CDR3 DNA reads TGTGCCACCAGCAGAATGTTCCCAGGGGGCCCTGGAAACACCATATATTTT. Amino acids: CATSRMFPGGPGNTIYF.